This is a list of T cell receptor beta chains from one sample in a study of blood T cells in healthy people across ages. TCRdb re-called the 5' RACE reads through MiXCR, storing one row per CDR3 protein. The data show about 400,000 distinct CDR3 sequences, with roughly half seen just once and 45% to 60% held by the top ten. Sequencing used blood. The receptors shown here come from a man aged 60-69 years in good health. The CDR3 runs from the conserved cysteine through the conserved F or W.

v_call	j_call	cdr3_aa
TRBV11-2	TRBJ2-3	CASSLVVRGTDTQYF
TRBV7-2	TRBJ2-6	CASSLVGQFGSGANVLTF
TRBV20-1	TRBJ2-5	CSARDRIAGGQETQYF
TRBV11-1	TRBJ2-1	CACSPARIPSSYNEQFF
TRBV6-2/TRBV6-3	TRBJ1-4	CASSQPGPGEKLFF
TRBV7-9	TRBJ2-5	CASSLASFGYQYF
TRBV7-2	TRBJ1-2	CASSLWAKYGYTF
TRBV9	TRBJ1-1	CASSVAVGHLTEAFF
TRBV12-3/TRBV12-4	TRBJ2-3	CASCIVTDTQYF
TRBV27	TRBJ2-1	CASSPGTGASMLFF
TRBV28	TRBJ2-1	CASSFPTSSYNEQFF
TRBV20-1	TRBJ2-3	CSAIGDGTSTDTQYF
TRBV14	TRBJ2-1	CASSQRLLNEQFF
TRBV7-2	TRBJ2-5	CASSGQRGYQETQYF
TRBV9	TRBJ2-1	CASSVTGTGYNEQFF
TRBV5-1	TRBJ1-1	CASRYDAGGPEAFF